This is a list of T cell receptor beta chains from one sample in a study of control samples from healthy donors and cancer patients. Repertoires were generated with immunoSEQ multiplex PCR, while TCRdb's copy carries only in-frame clones and drops some. Of around 72,000 clones listed, 84% were seen once; the top ten hold around 15%. The sample consisted of blood. These receptors originate from a middle-aged man in good health. The CDR3 runs from the conserved cysteine through the conserved F or W. A D gene is named only where the DNA matches it firmly. For some rows the clone size is stated as once, few or many, or as a class when expanded; others skip it.

TRBJ2-6 TRBV27 once NA CASGNSGANVLTF TGTGCCAGCGGAAACTCTGGGGCCAACGTCCTGACTTTC
TRBJ2-7 TRBV28 NA TRBD2 CASFGLGTTKSYEQYF TGTGCCAGCTTTGGGTTGGGGACTACAAAGTCCTACGAGCAGTACTTC
TRBJ1-2 TRBV25-1 once NA CASSESGYHYGYTF TGTGCCAGCAGTGAATCAGGGTACCACTATGGCTACACCTTC
TRBJ2-3 TRBV30 NA NA CAWGKWGSDTQYF TGTGCCTGGGGGAAGTGGGGGTCAGATACGCAGTATTTT
TRBJ1-1 TRBV18 NA TRBD1 CASSLDRVRSEAFF TGTGCCAGCTCACTAGACAGGGTTAGGTCCGAAGCTTTCTTT
TRBJ2-5 TRBV9 NA NA CASSVDRGYDSPNF TGTGCCAGCAGCGTAGATAGGGGTTACGATTCCCCAAACTTC
TRBJ2-1 TRBV28 NA NA CASTPRGSSAYNEQFF TGTGCCAGCACCCCTAGGGGATCTAGCGCCTACAATGAGCAGTTCTTC
TRBJ2-2 TRBV24-1 NA NA CATRTDNTGELFF TGTGCCACCAGGACCGATAATACCGGGGAGCTGTTTTTT
TRBJ1-2 TRBV5-6 NA NA CASSWGVEGYTF TGTGCCAGCAGCTGGGGGGTTGAGGGCTACACCTTC
TRBJ2-3 TRBV5-1 NA NA CASSLLGETVSTDTQYF TGCGCCAGCAGCTTGTTGGGCGAAACAGTTAGCACAGATACGCAGTATTTT
TRBJ1-1 TRBV5-1 NA NA CASSSSDSSMNTEAFF TGCGCCAGCAGCTCCTCGGACAGCTCCATGAACACTGAAGCTTTCTTT
TRBJ2-1 TRBV11-3 NA TRBD2 CASSISGSFHNEQFF TGTGCCAGCAGTATTAGCGGGAGTTTCCACAATGAGCAGTTCTTC
TRBJ2-7 TRBV28 NA NA CASSPHRLDDEQYF TGTGCCAGCAGTCCCCACCGACTAGATGACGAGCAGTACTTC
TRBJ2-7 TRBV7-2 few NA CASSLLRNEQYF TGTGCCAGCAGCCTACTGAGGAACGAGCAGTACTTC
TRBJ1-6 TRBV9 once TRBD1 CASSGGTAYNSPLHF TGTGCCAGCAGCGGAGGGACAGCTTATAATTCACCCCTCCACTTT
TRBJ2-3 TRBV9 NA TRBD2 CASSATSGKADTQYF TGTGCCAGCAGCGCGACTAGCGGAAAGGCAGATACGCAGTATTTT
TRBJ1-2 TRBV11-3 NA NA CASSLSNLGHYGYTF TGTGCCAGCAGCTTATCTAACTTAGGGCACTATGGCTACACCTTC
TRBJ2-3 TRBV6-1 NA NA CASSEAREDTQYF TGTGCCAGCAGTGAAGCTCGGGAAGATACGCAGTATTTT
TRBJ1-1 TRBV6-5 NA NA CASRPTTGMNTEAFF TGTGCCAGCAGGCCAACTACAGGGATGAACACTGAAGCTTTCTTT
TRBJ2-2 TRBV27 NA NA CASSLLGSGEDTGELFF TGTGCCAGCAGTTTATTAGGGTCCGGAGAGGACACCGGGGAGCTGTTTTTT
TRBJ2-7 TRBV18 NA TRBD2 CASSPSSGTYEQYF TGTGCCAGCTCACCTTCTAGCGGTACCTACGAGCAGTACTTC
TRBJ1-1 TRBV7-9 once NA CASIQVGTEAFF TGTGCCAGCATACAGGTGGGCACTGAAGCTTTCTTT
TRBJ2-5 TRBV2 once TRBD2 CASSELAGEVETQYF TGTGCCAGCAGTGAGCTTGCGGGAGAGGTTGAGACCCAGTACTTC
TRBJ1-3 TRBV30 NA NA CAWDRRGNSGNTIYF TGTGCCTGGGACCGCAGGGGAAACTCTGGAAACACCATATATTTT
TRBJ2-3 TRBV5-6 few NA CASSLLLAGPSTDTQYF TGTGCCAGCAGCTTGTTACTTGCCGGACCCAGCACAGATACGCAGTATTTT
TRBJ2-1 TRBV14 NA NA CASSQTHSLYNEQFF TGTGCCAGCAGCCAGACTCACTCCCTCTACAATGAGCAGTTCTTC
TRBJ1-2 TRBV19 NA TRBD1 CASKIQVTGGGYTF TGTGCCAGTAAAATCCAAGTGACAGGGGGTGGCTACACCTTC
TRBJ2-3 TRBV20-1 NA NA CSATRDTQYF TGCAGTGCTACGCGGGATACGCAGTATTTT
TRBJ2-1 TRBV12-3/TRBV12-4 NA NA CASSFVNEQFF TGTGCCAGCAGTTTTGTGAATGAGCAGTTCTTC
TRBJ2-7 TRBV28 NA NA CASSLAVSYEQYF TGTGCCAGCAGTTTGGCGGTATCCTACGAGCAGTACTTC
TRBJ1-2 TRBV3-1/TRBV3-2 NA TRBD1 CASSRQGVDYGYTF TGTGCCAGCAGCCGACAGGGAGTCGACTATGGCTACACCTTC
TRBJ2-2 TRBV6-5 once NA CASSYRAGNTGELFF TGTGCCAGCAGTTACCGTGCGGGTAACACCGGGGAGCTGTTTTTT
TRBJ1-3 TRBV30 NA NA CAWSAGNYGYTIYF TGTGCCTGGAGTGCCGGGAATTACGGTTACACCATATATTTT
TRBJ2-2 TRBV6-2/TRBV6-3 NA NA CASSPDLTGELFF TGTGCCAGCAGTCCAGACCTCACCGGGGAGCTGTTTTTT
TRBJ2-3 TRBV4-1 NA NA CASSQRAEEDTQYF TGCGCCAGCAGCCAAAGGGCGGAGGAGGATACGCAGTATTTT
TRBJ1-2 TRBV6-5 NA TRBD1 CASSYSTGLDGYTF TGTGCCAGCAGTTACTCGACAGGGTTGGACGGCTACACCTTC
TRBJ1-3 TRBV24-1 NA NA CATSDCRPGSSGNTIYF TGTGCCACCAGTGATTGTCGTCCGGGGAGCTCTGGAAACACCATATATTTT